Below, 20 T cell receptor beta chains from the same sample are listed, as sequenced in a study of T cell repertoires in aging, cancer and after chemotherapy (dated by TCRdb to about 2019). Sequencing instrument: Illumina MiSeq. Multiplex touch-down PCR with a mixed TRB-A/B primer pool was used to amplify rearranged TRB sequences covering the V, D and J segments. The public reads were quality trimmed at Q25 with fastp and then assembled into clones with MiXCR by TCRdb, keeping productive beta chains. Each CDR3 protein gets just one entry, which takes the most common genes and DNA from the rows behind it. In all, the sample holds roughly 1,800 distinct CDR3 sequences, and around 30% of those were seen once. Clones ranked in the top ten supply around a tenth of the sample. Instead of sorted cells or RNA, genomic DNA extracted from peripheral blood served as the source for amplifying TCR beta rearrangements.

What was sequenced was blood. The receptors shown here come from a human donor with a solid tumor.

V and J are TRBV20-1 and TRBJ1-5, with D unresolved. The germline V gene has CDR1 DFQATT and CDR2 SNEGSKA (reference sequence). V was shortened by 1 base and J by 6 bases, with 13 bases between the two germline ends. The CDR3 extends over 14 amino acids. The CDR3 region is CSARGDPGGQPQHF. The CDR3 nucleotides are TGCAGTGCTAGAGGAGACCCGGGCGGTCAGCCCCAGCATTTT.

The V gene is TRBV19, the J gene TRBJ2-5; 8 positions agree with TRBD1. CDR3 size: 14 residues. Germline V gene data show CDR1 as LNHDA and CDR2 as SQIVND (reference sequence). V shed 5 bases, J shed 6 bases, and the junction held 8 bases outside the gene matches. The CDR3 sequence is CASSSTGAPQTQYF. The DNA of the CDR3 is TGTGCCAGTAGTTCGACAGGGGCGCCCCAGACCCAGTACTTC. The variable domain in full, with the rest retrieved from reference TRBV19 and TRBJ2-5, is DGGITQSPKYLFRKEGQNVTLSCEQNLNHDAMYWYRQDPGQGLRLIYYSQIVNDFQKGDIAEGYSVSREKKESFPLTVTSAQKNPTAFYLCASSSTGAPQTQYFGPGTRLLVL.

To note about this clonotype: This could be a read error, since a much larger clone is one nucleotide away. The CDR3 carries no conserved terminal phenylalanine or tryptophan, so it likely arises from a read error. The chain uses TRBV15 and TRBJ1-1, with no clear D. The CDR3 loop spans 14 amino acids. The ends were cut back, 3 bases at V and 5 bases at J, with 13 bases in the middle. Germline V gene lookup returns CDR1 LNHNV and CDR2 YYDKDF (reference sequence). The CDR3 loop is CATSRDLAGTEAFI. The CDR3 DNA is TGTGCCACCAGCAGGGACCTGGCTGGGACTGAAGCTTTCATT.

Points on this clonotype: Germline and junction disagree at one end, which may indicate a read error. The V and J genes are TRBV7-6 and TRBJ2-3, with D perhaps TRBD2 (6 bases). The CDR3 spans 15 residues. Looked up from germline, CDR1 is SGHVS and CDR2 is FNYEAQ. The CDR3 sequence: CVSSLAVGWTDTQYF. The CDR3 bases are TGTGTCAGCAGCTTAGCGGTGGGTTGGACAGATACGCAGTATTTT.

The chain combines TRBV5-4 with TRBJ2-3; no clear D gene. The CDR3 is 14 amino acids. CDR1 SGHNT and CDR2 YYREEE come from the germline V gene (reference sequence). The V and J ends lost 1 base and 1 base respectively, with 7 bases between them. In DNA form, the CDR3 reads TGTGCCAGCAGCTTGACCCACCGCACAGATACGCAGTATTTT. This encodes CASSLTHRTDTQYF.

The chain combines TRBV12-3 or TRBV12-4 with TRBJ1-2, with a weak D call TRBD1 (6 bases). The length of the CDR3 is 14 residues. V was trimmed by 3 bases and J by 7 bases, leaving 15 bases between them. CDR3 coding DNA: TGTGCCAGCAGTTTCAATGGGGGGCGTGGTGGCTACACCTTC. Translation gives CASSFNGGRGGYTF.

The chain is built from TRBV27 and TRBJ1-5; 8 bases fit TRBD1. The trim removed 9 bases at V and 6 bases at J, leaving 10 bases unmatched. CDR3 length equals 14 residues. Germline V gene data show CDR1 as MNHEY and CDR2 as SMNVEV (reference sequence). Written as DNA, the CDR3 is TGTGCCAGTTCCGCCTCCAGGGGGCGTCAGCCCCAGCATTTT. Residues: CASSASRGRQPQHF.

Concerning this clonotype: The conserved phenylalanine or tryptophan normally closing the CDR3 is absent here, so this likely arose from a read error. The chain uses TRBV18 and TRBJ2-7; perhaps D is TRBD1 or TRBD2 (5 bases each). CDR1 is KGHSH, CDR2 LQKENI, per germline. The CDR3 totals 15 residues. DNA for the CDR3: TGTGCCAGCTCACCCCTCCGGGACCTAAACTACAAGCAGTACTCC. It translates to CASSPLRDLNYKQYS.

This clonotype was seen only a few times. The CDR3 nucleotides read TGTGCCAGCAGTTCAGAGCGGGACAGGCTATACAATGAGCAGTTCTTC. This encodes CASSSERDRLYNEQFF. The chain recombines TRBV27 with TRBJ2-1, with D possibly TRBD1 on 8 matching bases. From germline, CDR1 is MNHEY and CDR2 SMNVEV (reference sequence). The CDR3 runs 16 residues. Trimming pared 4 bases from V and 4 bases from J, leaving 17 bases between.

This clonotype was detected a few times. The genes are TRBV7-2 and TRBJ1-5; 8 nucleotides line up with TRBD1. J gave up 6 bases and V 3 bases, and 1 base lay outside the gene matches. The CDR3 sequence is 13 residues long. CDR1 is SGHTA and CDR2 is FQGNSA in the germline V gene. CDR3 protein: CASSFDRGQPQHF. In nucleotides, the CDR3 is TGTGCCAGCAGCTTCGACAGGGGTCAGCCCCAGCATTTT.

The table lists this clonotype with a few counts. This chain connects TRBV19 to TRBJ1-5; possible D gene TRBD1, 5 bases. CDR1 is LNHDA and CDR2 is SQIVND in the germline V gene (reference sequence). The CDR3 is 13 amino acids. Trimming removed 3 bases at V and 2 bases at J, with 5 bases between. The CDR3, as DNA: TGTGCCAGTAGTATCAGGGGCAATCAGCCCCAGCATTTT. Translating it yields CASSIRGNQPQHF.

The chain couples TRBV7-6 to TRBJ2-3; 9 bases line up with TRBD1. CDR3 length equals 15 residues. The V gene's germline CDR1 is SGHVS and CDR2 FNYEAQ. V shed 4 bases and J 3 bases; nucleotides not matched to a gene: 5. The CDR3: CASSSGTGFTDTQYF. CDR3 nucleotide sequence: TGTGCCAGCAGCTCCGGGACAGGGTTTACAGATACGCAGTATTTT.

This sequence joins TRBV7-2 and TRBJ2-3; TRBD2 agrees at 14 bases. The CDR3 extends over 17 amino acids. Losses at the gene ends were 5 bases for V and 4 bases for J; bases not matched to a gene: 8. Germline CDR1 and CDR2: SGHTA and FQGNSA. For the CDR3, the DNA is TGTGCCAGCAGCAGGACTAGCGGGGGGCCAATTGCAGATACGCAGTATTTT. Its protein is CASSRTSGGPIADTQYF.

With regard to this clonotype: A much more abundant neighbour one base away suggests this may be a read error. This sequence joins TRBV7-2 and TRBJ2-4; TRBD1 matches at 11 bases. Trimming took 4 bases from V and 6 from J; bases not matched to a gene: 8. Germline V lookup: CDR1 SGHTA, CDR2 FQGNSA. CDR3 length: 16 residues. The CDR3, as DNA: TGTGCCAGCAGCTCAAACCGGGACAGGGGGATAAACATTCAGTACTTC. Its translation: CASSSNRDRGINIQYF.

The chain is built from TRBV18 and TRBJ2-2; weak D call: TRBD2 (5 bases). Germline loops: CDR1 KGHSH, CDR2 LQKENI. This CDR3 is built from 13 residues. Trimming took 6 bases from V and 5 from J, leaving 10 bases between them. DNA for the CDR3: TGTGCCAGCTCCGAGTCGGGAACCGGGGAGCTGTTTTTT. Its translation is CASSESGTGELFF.

As regards this clonotype: This could be a read error, since a much larger clone is one nucleotide away. J is TRBJ2-2 and V is TRBV6-5, with D possibly being TRBD1 (6 bases). The CDR3 runs 16 residues. V was pared by 3 bases and J by 0 bases, with 11 bases between. Germline loops: CDR1 MNHEY, CDR2 SVGAGI. The CDR3 DNA reads TGTGCCAGCAGTTATCAGGGGTTCACGAACACCGGGGAGCTGTTTTTT. It is translated as CASSYQGFTNTGELFF.

The gene calls are TRBV7-2 and TRBJ2-7, with D unclear. Trimming left V 4 bases short and J 2 bases short, with 9 bases between. The germline gives CDR1 SGHTA, CDR2 FQGNSA. This CDR3 has 13 residues. The CDR3 reads CASSSSKPYEQYF. The CDR3 nucleotides are TGTGCCAGCAGCTCATCGAAACCCTACGAGCAGTACTTC.

This clonotype counts as large (0.1 to 1%). The V call is TRBV7-2, the J call TRBJ2-5; tentatively, D is TRBD2 (5 bases). The CDR3 is 15 amino acids. V gave up 3 bases and J gave up 5 bases, with 16 bases separating them. Looked up from germline, CDR1 is SGHTA and CDR2 is FQGNSA. The CDR3 loop reads CASSFTISTGETQYF. The CDR3 DNA reads TGTGCCAGCAGCTTTACGATCTCCACGGGGGAGACCCAGTACTTC.

This chain uses TRBV5-6 with TRBJ1-1, with a tentative D call TRBD1 (5 bases). V gave up 4 bases and J gave up 0 bases, with 16 bases separating them. Germline CDR1 is SGHDT and CDR2 is YYEEEE. The length of the CDR3 is 16 residues. The CDR3 coding sequence is TGTGCCAGCAGCACCGGGGGTGCCGACCTGAACACTGAAGCTTTCTTT. Translating gives CASSTGGADLNTEAFF.

The chain employs TRBV12-3 or TRBV12-4 and TRBJ1-2; 8 positions agree with TRBD1. V lost 5 bases to trimming and J lost 4 bases; unmatched junction nucleotides: 3. The CDR3 sequence is 13 residues long. The chain's CDR3 is CASSGDRLYGYTF. The CDR3 coding sequence is TGTGCCAGCAGTGGGGACAGGCTCTATGGCTACACCTTC.